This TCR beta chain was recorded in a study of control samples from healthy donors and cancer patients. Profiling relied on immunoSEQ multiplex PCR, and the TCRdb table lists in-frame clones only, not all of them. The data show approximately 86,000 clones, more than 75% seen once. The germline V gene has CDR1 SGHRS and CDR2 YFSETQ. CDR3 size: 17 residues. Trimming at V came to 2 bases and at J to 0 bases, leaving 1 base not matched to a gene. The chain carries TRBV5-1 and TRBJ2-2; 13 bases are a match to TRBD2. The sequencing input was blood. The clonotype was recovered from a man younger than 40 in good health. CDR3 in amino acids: CASSLLAGGPNTGELFF. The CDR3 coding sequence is TGCGCCAGCAGCTTACTAGCGGGGGGGCCGAACACCGGGGAGCTGTTTTTT.